Listed here are 27 T cell receptor beta chains from one sample, sequenced in a study of cytomegalovirus exposure and HLA in healthy donors (dated by TCRdb to about 2017). Library preparation used the immunoSEQ multiplex PCR assay. TCRdb obtained this table from immuneACCESS and retained in-frame rearrangements with V and J assigned. These tables miss some clones; where compared with another copy, unresolved V genes account for less than half of the shortfall, and the remainder is unexplained. This sample gives approximately 280,000 clones in total; 65% to 90% of them show up just once. Over 0.95% of the sample rests with the top ten. Sequencing was done on a sample of PBMCs. The receptors come from a woman aged 18-29 years in good health and CMV-seronegative.

The chain uses TRBV5-6 and TRBJ2-7; 7 nucleotides align to TRBD1. V gave up 4 bases and J gave up 6 bases; unmatched junction bases: 7. Germline V gene sequence: CDR1 SGHDT, CDR2 YYEEEE. This CDR3 comprises 13 residues. In DNA, the CDR3 is TGTGCCAGCAGCACTCGACAGGGTACCGAGCAGTACTTC. Protein sequence: CASSTRQGTEQYF.

CDR3 region: CASSQGSWDRETYGYTF. Here the CDR3 DNA reads TGCGCCAGCAGCCAAGGGTCGTGGGACAGGGAAACCTATGGCTACACCTTC. The V call is TRBV4-3, the J call TRBJ1-2; TRBD1 matches at 9 bases. There are 17 residues in the CDR3. Germline-derived CDR1 and CDR2 are LGHNA and YSLEER. V lost 1 base, J lost 4 bases, and 10 bases stayed unmatched.

The chain couples TRBV4-1 to TRBJ2-7; 10 nucleotides match TRBD1. After removal of 1 base from V and 5 bases from J, the junction contained 8 bases not matched to a gene. The CDR3 sequence is 16 residues long. Germline CDR1 reads MGHRA; CDR2 reads YSYEKL. The CDR3 sequence: CASSQASDRGNHEQYF. CDR3 nucleotides: TGCGCCAGCAGCCAAGCTTCGGACAGGGGGAACCACGAGCAGTACTTC.

This clone came up once. This chain connects TRBV11-2 to TRBJ2-5; the D gene is possibly TRBD2 (6 bases). CDR1 SGHAT and CDR2 FQNNGV come from the germline V gene. The CDR3 runs to 14 residues. Trimming took 5 bases from V and 3 from J, leaving 13 bases between them. CDR3 sequence (DNA): TGTGCCAGCAGCGAACTTATAGCGGAAGAGACCCAGTACTTC. Its protein is CASSELIAEETQYF.

This chain joins TRBV11-2 and TRBJ1-2, with D possibly TRBD1 on 6 matching bases. Trimming left V 4 bases short and J 0 bases short, with 15 bases between. Germline CDR1 is SGHAT and CDR2 is FQNNGV. The CDR3 covers 16 residues. In DNA, the CDR3 is TGTGCCAGCAGCTCCAGCTTGGACAGAGCTAACTATGGCTACACCTTC. This codes for CASSSSLDRANYGYTF.

In this sample, this clone turned up once. This chain links TRBV5-1 with TRBJ1-2; TRBD1 is a possible D gene (6 bases). The CDR3 totals 13 residues. V was cut by 7 bases and J by 7 bases, with 17 bases left in between. The germline gives CDR1 SGHRS, CDR2 YFSETQ. The CDR3 loop reads CASSFVGGGGYTF. The CDR3 DNA reads as TGCGCCAGCTCCTTCGTAGGGGGTGGTGGCTACACCTTC.

This clone was observed once. CDR3 nucleotide sequence: TGTGCCAGCAGTTACTCTTTATTGAGGAACACCGGGGAGCTGTTTTTT. It translates to CASSYSLLRNTGELFF. J is TRBJ2-2 and V is TRBV6-5; D is unclear. CDR1 and CDR2 (germline): MNHEY, SVGAGI. This CDR3 is built from 16 residues. V was shortened by 0 bases and J by 1 base, with 9 bases between the two germline ends.

This rearrangement joins TRBV5-1 to TRBJ2-2; perhaps TRBD1 as D (6 bases). Germline CDR1 SGHRS, CDR2 YFSETQ. The CDR3 extends over 13 amino acids. V was shortened by 4 bases and J by 5 bases, with 9 bases between the two germline ends. CDR3 in amino acids: CASSATGTGELFF. The CDR3 coding sequence is TGCGCCAGCAGCGCAACAGGGACCGGGGAGCTGTTTTTT. The full variable domain, completed using reference TRBV5-1 and TRBJ2-2, is KAGVTQTPRYLIKTRGQQVTLSCSPISGHRSVSWYQQTPGQGLQFLFEYFSETQRNKGNFPGRFSGRQFSNSRSEMNVSTLELGDSALYLCASSATGTGELFFGEGSRLTVL.

V and J are TRBV11-3 and TRBJ2-7; TRBD2 matches 9 bases. The CDR3 is 15 residues long. Unmatched junction bases numbered 14, after V lost 5 bases and J lost 9 bases. Germline V gene lookup returns CDR1 SGHNT and CDR2 YENEEA. The CDR3 DNA follows: TGTGCCAGCAGCCTTGGACTAGCGCCTTTATCCGGGCAGTACTTC. As protein: CASSLGLAPLSGQYF.

The rearrangement joins TRBV7-8 to TRBJ1-5; a weak D match, TRBD1 (6 bases). Between the trimmed V and J ends, which lost 3 bases and 5 bases, there was a span of 14 bases. The CDR3 covers 15 residues. Germline V gene data show CDR1 as SGHVS and CDR2 as FQNEAQ. Here the CDR3 reads CASSFRPGEDQPQHF. The CDR3 bases are TGTGCCAGCAGCTTCCGCCCAGGGGAAGATCAGCCCCAGCATTTT.

The J gene is TRBJ2-7, the V gene TRBV25-1; 14 bases fit TRBD2. The CDR3 length is 18 residues. CDR1 is MGHDK, CDR2 SYGVNS, per germline. The ends lost 5 bases at V and 0 bases at J; junction bases unmatched: 9. Here the CDR3 reads CASSKGTSGGTSSYEQYF. The CDR3 region has the DNA TGTGCCAGCAGTAAAGGGACTAGCGGGGGTACAAGCTCCTACGAGCAGTACTTC.

The chain uses TRBV6-6 and TRBJ1-1; a weak D match, TRBD1 (6 bases). There are 15 residues in the CDR3. The V end lost 6 bases, the J end lost 4 bases, and 18 bases lay between the germline ends. CDR1 and CDR2 from the germline V gene are MNHNY and SVGAGI (reference sequence). The CDR3 bases are TGTGCCAGCAGCTCCGTCTTGGGGGCGGGCACTGAAGCTTTCTTT. Translating it yields CASSSVLGAGTEAFF.

This clone was recorded only once. This chain links TRBV5-1 with TRBJ2-3; 7 positions match TRBD2. This CDR3 spans 16 amino acids. CDR1 SGHRS and CDR2 YFSETQ come from the germline V gene. V dropped 4 bases and J dropped 1; count of bases not matched to a gene: 9. The CDR3 sequence: CASSPAGMQGTDTQYF. The CDR3 DNA is TGCGCCAGCAGCCCAGCGGGGATGCAGGGCACAGATACGCAGTATTTT.

This chain links TRBV5-1 with TRBJ1-3, with D unclear. From germline, CDR1 is SGHRS and CDR2 YFSETQ. V was clipped by 2 bases and J by 2 bases, with 8 bases between them. This CDR3 spans 14 amino acids. CDR3 loop: CASSFTGTGNTIYF. The CDR3 region has the DNA TGCGCCAGCAGCTTCACGGGGACTGGAAACACCATATATTTT.

The J gene is TRBJ2-5, the V gene TRBV6-1, with 7 bases matching TRBD2. This CDR3 is built from 14 residues. CDR1 is MNHNS, CDR2 SASEGT, per germline. Trimming at V came to 8 bases and at J to 5 bases, leaving 11 bases not matched to a gene. In DNA form, the CDR3 reads TGTGCCAGCTCCGAAGGGTTTAGCGGGGAGACCCAGTACTTC. Translating it yields CASSEGFSGETQYF.

Only one count was recorded for this clone. This chain links TRBV4-3 with TRBJ1-1, with D unclear. The CDR3 is 15 residues long. Trimming removed 0 bases from V and 0 bases from J, with 8 bases in between. The germline CDR1 and CDR2 sequences are LGHNA and YSLEER. The CDR3 is CASSQEGVMNTEAFF. The CDR3 DNA reads as TGCGCCAGCAGCCAAGAAGGAGTTATGAACACTGAAGCTTTCTTT.

This rearrangement joins TRBV29-1 to TRBJ1-2; 8 bases agree with TRBD1. Trimming cost V 7 bases and J 2 bases; bases outside gene matches: 12. Looked up from germline, CDR1 is SQVTM and CDR2 is ANQGSEA. The CDR3 totals 15 residues. CDR3 sequence: CSAPGQDDSNYGYTF. In DNA form, the CDR3 reads TGCAGCGCACCGGGACAGGACGACTCCAACTATGGCTACACCTTC.

The chain combines TRBV30 with TRBJ2-5, with a possible D match to TRBD2 (5 bases). CDR1 is GTSNPN and CDR2 is SVGIG in the germline V gene (reference sequence). The CDR3 consists of 13 residues. V dropped 2 bases and J dropped 3 bases, with 10 bases sitting between them. CDR3 sequence reads: CAWSWISEETQYF. CDR3 in DNA: TGTGCCTGGAGTTGGATTAGCGAAGAGACCCAGTACTTC.

The rearrangement uses TRBV14 and TRBJ2-3; 12 bases fit TRBD2. The CDR3 is 15 amino acids. The V gene end was trimmed by 5 bases and the J gene end by 6 bases; junction bases not matched to a gene: 6. Looked up from germline, CDR1 is SGHDN and CDR2 is FVKESK. This CDR3 is CASSFRLAGADTQYF. CDR3 sequence (DNA): TGTGCCAGCAGCTTTAGACTAGCGGGAGCTGATACGCAGTATTTT.

The chain recombines TRBV29-1 with TRBJ2-7; 7 bases are shared with TRBD1. CDR1 is SQVTM and CDR2 is ANQGSEA in the germline V gene. This CDR3 spans 14 amino acids. V lost 4 bases, J lost 3 bases, and 9 bases stayed unmatched. The CDR3 nucleotides read TGCAGCGTTGGTCTGTGGACAGGTAGCTACGAGCAGTACTTC. Residues: CSVGLWTGSYEQYF.

This clone was seen more than once but under ten times. This sample also contains other DNA sequences that code for the same CDR3. The genes are TRBV29-1 and TRBJ1-1; D ambiguous. V gave up 4 bases and J gave up 1 base, with 7 bases separating them. Germline V gives CDR1 SQVTM, CDR2 ANQGSEA. This CDR3 region has 12 residues. The CDR3 bases are TGCAGCGTTGGTCGTTCGAACACTGAAGCTTTCTTT. Its protein is CSVGRSNTEAFF.

For the CDR3, the DNA is TGTGCCAGCTCACCACGGACTCGCGGGGAGAGTTACGAGCAGTACTTC. Protein product: CASSPRTRGESYEQYF. V and J are TRBV18 and TRBJ2-7, with a tentative D call TRBD2 (6 bases). V was clipped by 1 base and J by 4 bases, with 17 bases between them. The CDR3 totals 16 residues. Looked up from germline, CDR1 is KGHSH and CDR2 is LQKENI.

This clone was counted a single time. CDR3 residues: CASSLAWRGSGNTIYF. The CDR3 DNA reads TGTGCCAGCAGCTTGGCCTGGCGGGGATCTGGAAACACCATATATTTT. The chain recombines TRBV5-6 with TRBJ1-3; no firm D call. V lost 0 bases and J 1 base, leaving 11 bases between the germline ends. Looked up from germline, CDR1 is SGHDT and CDR2 is YYEEEE. The CDR3 runs 16 residues.

The rearrangement uses TRBV30 and TRBJ2-7; D perhaps matches TRBD1 (6 bases). Germline V lookup: CDR1 GTSNPN, CDR2 SVGIG (reference sequence). V lost 0 bases and J lost 2, with 8 bases in between. This CDR3 is built from 13 residues. The CDR3 region is CAWSVHRAYEQYF. The CDR3 DNA sequence: TGTGCCTGGAGTGTACACAGGGCCTACGAGCAGTACTTC. The variable domain in full, completed from reference TRBV30 and TRBJ2-7, reads SQTIHQWPATLVQPVGSPLSLECTVEGTSNPNLYWYRQAAGRGLQLLFYSVGIGQISSEVPQNLSASRPQDRQFILSSKKLLLSDSGFYLCAWSVHRAYEQYFGPGTRLTVT.

The gene calls are TRBV29-1 and TRBJ2-3; TRBD1 aligns across 8 bases. This CDR3 spans 12 amino acids. Germline V lookup: CDR1 SQVTM, CDR2 ANQGSEA. Trimming removed 7 bases from V and 0 bases from J; junction bases left unmatched: 0. In nucleotides, the CDR3 is TGCAGCGGACAGGGGAGCACAGATACGCAGTATTTT. It codes for CSGQGSTDTQYF.

This CDR3 reads CASSLDGDYGYTF. The DNA of the CDR3 is TGTGCCAGCAGTTTGGACGGGGACTATGGCTACACCTTC. The chain carries TRBV27 and TRBJ1-2; the D is unclear. Germline V gene sequence: CDR1 MNHEY, CDR2 SMNVEV (reference sequence). Between the trimmed V and J ends, which lost 3 bases and 3 bases, there was a span of 8 bases. CDR3 size: 13 residues.

J is TRBJ1-5 and V is TRBV10-3, with D possibly matching TRBD1 (5 bases). Trimming removed 11 bases from V and 7 bases from J, with 18 bases in between. The CDR3 consists of 13 residues. CDR1 and CDR2 from the germline V gene are ENHRY and SYGVKD. CDR3 sequence: CAARGGDGQPQHF. In DNA, the CDR3 is TGTGCCGCTCGTGGAGGGGATGGACAGCCCCAGCATTTT.